This T cell receptor beta chain is drawn from a study of human thymus T cells. Concerning this clone itself: At one boundary the junction diverges from the germline segment, which might be a read error.

Some clones are missing from TCRdb's copy, which holds only in-frame ones; the method was immunoSEQ multiplex PCR. Here the sample spans tens of thousands of clones, around 94% being singletons. The sequencing input was blood. The receptor's source is a boy in the first two years of life with a congenital heart defect but otherwise immunologically healthy.

In DNA, the CDR3 is TGCGCCACCAGCCCGGGGGCAGCGAACACTGAAGCTTTCTTT. Translating it yields CATSPGAANTEAFF. The chain has TRBV5-1 and TRBJ1-1, with D possibly being TRBD1 (6 bases). Germline V gives CDR1 SGHRS, CDR2 YFSETQ. The CDR3 is 14 residues long.